Sequencing of this T cell receptor (beta chain) was carried out in a study of T cell repertoires in cytomegalovirus infection. The wider study: Indications of both CMV infection and matching HLA type were provided by public TCR beta signatures.

CDR1 is MNHEY, CDR2 SVGAGI, per germline. Trimming cost V 3 bases and J 2 bases, with 11 bases left between them. The CDR3 consists of 14 residues. Only a few counts were recorded for this clonotype. As yet, its antigen is unknown. TCRdb ran MiXCR on the reads and lists one entry per CDR3 protein. The sample includes fewer than 700,000 distinct CDR3 sequences, 20% to 30% of them seen just once. Notes on the study in general: HLA-C-restricted CMV-specific TCR beta clonotypes prevailed in the ex vivo response. Accumulated public TCR beta family frequency recognized individuals carrying CMV together with the relevant HLA.

The receptor was derived from a human donor in good health (CMV status not recorded). Some clones in this sample may be carry-over from other donors' samples. The sample comprised CD8+ T cells from PBMCs. The chain recombines TRBV6-5 with TRBJ2-7; D is uncertain. CDR3 bases: TGTGCCAGCAGTTATTCTGGGATCACCTACGAGCAGTACTTC. Protein: CASSYSGITYEQYF.